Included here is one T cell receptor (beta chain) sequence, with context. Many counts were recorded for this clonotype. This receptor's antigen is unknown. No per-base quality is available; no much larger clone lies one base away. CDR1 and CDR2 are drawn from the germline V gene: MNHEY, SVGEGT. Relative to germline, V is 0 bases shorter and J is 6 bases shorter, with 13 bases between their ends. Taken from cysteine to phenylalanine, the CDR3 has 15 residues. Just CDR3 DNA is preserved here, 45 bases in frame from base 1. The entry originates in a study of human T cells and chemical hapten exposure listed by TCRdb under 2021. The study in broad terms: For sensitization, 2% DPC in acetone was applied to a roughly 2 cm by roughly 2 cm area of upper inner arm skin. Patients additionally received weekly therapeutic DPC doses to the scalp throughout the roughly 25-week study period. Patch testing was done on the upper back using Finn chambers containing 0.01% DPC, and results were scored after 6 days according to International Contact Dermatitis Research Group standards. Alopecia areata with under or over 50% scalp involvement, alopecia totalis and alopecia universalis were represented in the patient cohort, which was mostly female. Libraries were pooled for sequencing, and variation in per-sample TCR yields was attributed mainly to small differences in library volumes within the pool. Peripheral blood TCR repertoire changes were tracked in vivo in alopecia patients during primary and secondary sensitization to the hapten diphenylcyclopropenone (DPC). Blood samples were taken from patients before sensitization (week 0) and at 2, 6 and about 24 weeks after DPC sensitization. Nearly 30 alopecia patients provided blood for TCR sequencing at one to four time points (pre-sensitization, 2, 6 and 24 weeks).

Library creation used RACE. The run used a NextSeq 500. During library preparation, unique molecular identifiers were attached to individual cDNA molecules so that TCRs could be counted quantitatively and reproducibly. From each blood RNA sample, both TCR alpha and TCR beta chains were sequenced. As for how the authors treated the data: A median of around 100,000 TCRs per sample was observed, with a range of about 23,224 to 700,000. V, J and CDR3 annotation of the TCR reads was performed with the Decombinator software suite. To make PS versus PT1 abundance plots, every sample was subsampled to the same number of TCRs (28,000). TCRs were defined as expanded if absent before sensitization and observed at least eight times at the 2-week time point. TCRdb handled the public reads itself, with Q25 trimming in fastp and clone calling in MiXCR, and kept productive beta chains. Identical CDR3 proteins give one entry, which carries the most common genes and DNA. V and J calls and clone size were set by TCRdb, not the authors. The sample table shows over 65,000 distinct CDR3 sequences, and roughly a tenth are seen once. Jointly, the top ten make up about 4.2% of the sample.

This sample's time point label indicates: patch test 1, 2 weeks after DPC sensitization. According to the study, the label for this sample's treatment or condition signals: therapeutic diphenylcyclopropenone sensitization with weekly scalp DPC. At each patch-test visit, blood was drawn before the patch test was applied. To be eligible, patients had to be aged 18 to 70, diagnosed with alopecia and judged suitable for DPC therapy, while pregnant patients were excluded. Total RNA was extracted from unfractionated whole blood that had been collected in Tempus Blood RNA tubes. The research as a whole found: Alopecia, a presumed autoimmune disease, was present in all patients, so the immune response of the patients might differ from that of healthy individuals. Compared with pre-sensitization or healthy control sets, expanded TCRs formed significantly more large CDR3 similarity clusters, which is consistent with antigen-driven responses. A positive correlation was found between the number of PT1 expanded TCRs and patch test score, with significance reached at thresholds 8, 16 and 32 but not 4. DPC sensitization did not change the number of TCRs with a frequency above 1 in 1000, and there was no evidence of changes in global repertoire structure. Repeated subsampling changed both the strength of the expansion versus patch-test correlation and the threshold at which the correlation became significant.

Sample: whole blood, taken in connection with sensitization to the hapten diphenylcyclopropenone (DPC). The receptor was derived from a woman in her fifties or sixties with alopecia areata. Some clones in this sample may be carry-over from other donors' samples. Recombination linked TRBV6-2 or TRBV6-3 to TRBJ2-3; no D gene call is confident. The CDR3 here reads CASSYSNYRVDTQYF. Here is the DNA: TGTGCCAGCAGTTACTCGAACTATAGGGTGGATACGCAGTATTTT.